The sequence of this TCR beta chain was determined in a study of cytomegalovirus exposure and HLA in healthy donors. The CDR3 extends over 18 amino acids. Germline V gene sequence: CDR1 GTSNPN, CDR2 SVGIG (reference sequence). J gave up 4 bases and V 5 bases, and 21 bases lay outside the gene matches. Study outcomes and limitations: The authors enumerated some 170 TCR beta chains as linked to cytomegalovirus.

PCR used 60 Vbeta primers and 13 Jbeta primers. Assay used: immunoSEQ multiplex PCR; TCRdb lists only in-frame clones, some missing. The data show approximately 110,000 clones, around 78% seen once. With regard to this clone: The antigen remains undetermined.

The J gene is TRBJ1-1, the V gene TRBV30; 8 bases are a match to TRBD1. This receptor was obtained from a man between 40 and 49 years old in good health and CMV-seronegative. Sequenced sample: PBMCs. CDR3 loop: CAWAGGGRSPNPGTEAFF. The CDR3 coding sequence is TGTGCCTGGGCAGGGGGCGGCAGAAGCCCCAACCCAGGCACTGAAGCTTTCTTT.